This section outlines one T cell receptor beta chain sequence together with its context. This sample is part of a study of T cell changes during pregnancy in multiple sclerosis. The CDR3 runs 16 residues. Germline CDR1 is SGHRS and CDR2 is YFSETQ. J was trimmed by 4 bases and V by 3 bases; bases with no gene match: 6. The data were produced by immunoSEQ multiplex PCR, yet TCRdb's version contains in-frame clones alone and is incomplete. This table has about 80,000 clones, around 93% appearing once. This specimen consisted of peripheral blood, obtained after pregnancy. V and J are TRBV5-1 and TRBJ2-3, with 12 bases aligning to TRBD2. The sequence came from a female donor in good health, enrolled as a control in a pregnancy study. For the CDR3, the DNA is TGCGCCAGCAGCTCGCTAGCGGGGGGGTTGGCAGATACGCAGTATTTT. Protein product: CASSSLAGGLADTQYF.